A single sample gave rise to the 11 T cell receptor beta chains below, sequenced in a study of CDR3 diversity in severe acne. TCRdb recomputed calls from the PCR reads with MiXCR, one row per CDR3 protein. The sample yields more than 85,000 distinct CDR3 sequences, 45% to 55% seen once. Sequencing was done on a sample of blood. Source of these receptors: a male donor in good health, serving as a control.

This clonotype was counted once. The J gene is TRBJ2-6, the V gene TRBV6-5; D is possibly TRBD1 (6 bases). The CDR3 sequence is 17 residues long. Germline V lookup: CDR1 MNHEY, CDR2 SVGAGI. The V and J ends lost 2 bases and 1 base respectively, with 12 bases between them. CDR3 nucleotides: TGTGCCAGCAGTTACGCTGGGGACATTTCTGGGGCCAACGTCCTGACTTTC. It codes for CASSYAGDISGANVLTF.

This clonotype was found many times. It may be a read error: a sequence one base away is much more abundant. The rearrangement joins TRBV4-1 to TRBJ2-7; 7 nucleotides align to TRBD1. The CDR3 contains 14 residues. CDR1 is MGHRA, CDR2 YSYEKL, per germline. CDR3 loop: CAGSPGTALFEQYF. In DNA, the CDR3 is TGCGCCGGCAGCCCCGGGACAGCACTATTCGAGCAGTACTTC.

The gene calls are TRBV19 and TRBJ1-2; D is possibly TRBD1 (6 bases). The CDR3 has 14 amino acids. Looked up from germline, CDR1 is LNHDA and CDR2 is SQIVND (reference sequence). Trimming left V 5 bases short and J 1 base short, with 11 bases between. This chain's CDR3 is CASSAGTLNYGYTF. Here the CDR3 DNA reads TGTGCCAGTAGTGCAGGGACACTTAACTATGGCTACACCTTC.

The V gene is TRBV7-8, the J gene TRBJ2-3, with a tentative D call TRBD2 (6 bases). Germline assignment: CDR1 SGHVS and CDR2 FQNEAQ. This CDR3 comprises 13 residues. Deletions cut 5 bases from V and 2 bases from J, with 8 bases between. The CDR3 sequence is CASSGLPTDTQYF. In DNA form, the CDR3 reads TGTGCCAGCAGCGGACTACCCACAGATACGCAGTATTTT.

J is TRBJ2-1 and V is TRBV20-1; 12 nucleotides align to TRBD2. This CDR3 has 13 residues. J gave up 8 bases and V 4 bases, and 3 bases lay outside the gene matches. Germline V gene lookup returns CDR1 DFQATT and CDR2 SNEGSKA (reference sequence). The CDR3 sequence: CSANRLAGDEQFF. The CDR3 DNA follows: TGCAGTGCTAATCGACTAGCGGGAGATGAGCAGTTCTTC.

V usage is TRBV10-3 and J usage is TRBJ1-2; no reliable D call. Germline V gene data show CDR1 as ENHRY and CDR2 as SYGVKD. The CDR3 loop spans 14 amino acids. CDR3 sequence (DNA): TGTGCTTTCCCCGAAGAGTTCTATGGCTTGCTCTACACCTTC. This sequence encodes CAFPEEFYGLLYTF.

The chain joins TRBV2 to TRBJ2-7, with 9 bases that match TRBD2. This CDR3 has 14 residues. J lost 4 bases, V lost 10 bases, and 11 bases had no gene match. Germline V gene lookup returns CDR1 SNHLY and CDR2 FYNNEI. CDR3 sequence reads: CANQAASGTYEQYF. The CDR3 DNA sequence: TGTGCCAACCAGGCAGCTAGCGGGACGTACGAGCAGTACTTC.

Of note for this clonotype: At one of its ends the junction is not consistent with the germline gene, which may arise from a read error. This chain uses TRBV25-1 with TRBJ1-3, with a possible D match to TRBD1 (5 bases). Germline V gene lookup returns CDR1 MGHDK and CDR2 SYGVNS. This CDR3 is 17 amino acids long. CDR3 amino acids: CVSSESVYQGSNGTIYF. The CDR3 DNA reads TGTGTCAGCAGTGAATCTGTCTATCAGGGTTCTAACGGCACCATATATTTT. The variable domain in full, completed from reference TRBV25-1 and TRBJ1-3, reads EADIYQTPRYLVIGTGKKITLECSQTMGHDKMYWYQQDPGMELHLIHYSYGVNSTEKGDLSSESTVSRIRTEHFPLTLESARPSHTSQYLCVSSESVYQGSNGTIYFGEGSWLTVV.

The chain links TRBV7-9 to TRBJ2-7, with D perhaps TRBD1 or TRBD2 (5 bases each). The CDR3 sequence is 14 residues long. Trimming left V 3 bases short and J 1 base short, with 10 bases between. The germline gives CDR1 SEHNR, CDR2 FQNEAQ (reference sequence). CDR3 protein: CASSFRDGSYEQYF. The CDR3 nucleotides read TGTGCCAGCAGCTTCCGGGACGGGTCCTACGAGCAGTACTTC.

This clonotype was detected only a few times. This sequence joins TRBV25-1 and TRBJ2-2; 7 nucleotides line up with TRBD1. The CDR3 contains 15 residues. Losses at the gene ends were 5 bases for V and 3 bases for J; bases not matched to a gene: 6. The germline V gene has CDR1 MGHDK and CDR2 SYGVNS. CDR3 in amino acids: CASSSRDRDTGELFF. Written as DNA, the CDR3 is TGTGCCAGCAGTTCCCGGGACAGAGACACCGGGGAGCTGTTTTTT.

Concerning this clonotype itself: A much larger clone sits a single nucleotide away, making a read error possible. The V call is TRBV13, the J call TRBJ2-7; 8 nucleotides agree with TRBD1. Germline V lookup: CDR1 PRHDT, CDR2 FYEKMQ (reference sequence). There are 16 residues in the CDR3. The CDR3 here is CASSPGWTGPTYVQYF. CDR3 in DNA: TGTGCCAGCAGCCCTGGGTGGACAGGGCCCACCTACGTGCAGTACTTC.